This is a list of T cell receptor beta chains from one sample in a study of T-cell memory formation after mild COVID-19. TCRdb recomputed calls from the 5' RACE reads with MiXCR, one row per CDR3 protein. Among 360,000 or so distinct CDR3 sequences listed, 25% to 30% were seen once. Source material: PBMCs or a T cell subset sorted from them (not recorded which). The receptors originated from an adult woman who had mild COVID-19 (a few samples of this study predate the infection). Cell type and time point are not known. Both conserved end residues are part of each CDR3. A D gene is named only where the DNA matches it firmly. Size is omitted from some rows. Given values are once, few, many or a class for expanded clones.

J gene	clone size	D gene	V gene	CDR3 protein	CDR3 DNA
TRBJ2-3	NA	NA	TRBV23-1	CASSQLARDTDTQYF	TGCGCCAGCAGTCAACTTGCCCGAGATACAGATACGCAGTATTTT
TRBJ2-1	NA	TRBD2	TRBV20-1	CSLRAGGEHKQFF	TGCAGCTTGAGAGCGGGGGGGGAACATAAGCAGTTCTTC
TRBJ2-5	few	TRBD2	TRBV6-6	CASRTASGGLRETQYF	TGTGCCAGCAGAACGGCTAGCGGGGGGCTGAGGGAGACCCAGTACTTC
TRBJ2-5	NA	NA	TRBV5-1	CASSSTSTEETQYF	TGCGCCAGCAGCTCAACTAGCACCGAAGAGACCCAGTACTTC
TRBJ2-5	NA	TRBD2	TRBV7-8	CASSLALTGGQETQYF	TGTGCCAGCAGCTTAGCTTTAACGGGGGGACAAGAGACCCAGTACTTC
TRBJ2-3	few	TRBD2	TRBV20-1	CSAEAGGRATDTQYF	TGCAGTGCCGAAGCGGGGGGGCGAGCCACAGATACGCAGTATTTT
TRBJ1-1	NA	NA	TRBV18	CASSIQGMNTEAFF	TGTGCCAGCTCTATTCAGGGGATGAACACTGAAGCTTTCTTT
TRBJ2-5	NA	TRBD1	TRBV18	CASSLQGQGVQETQYF	TGTGCCAGCTCCCTTCAGGGACAGGGAGTCCAAGAGACCCAGTACTTC
TRBJ2-4	few	TRBD2	TRBV11-3	CASSSGLAGGRGIQYF	TGTGCCAGCAGCTCCGGACTAGCGGGAGGGCGAGGCATTCAGTACTTC
TRBJ2-7	once	TRBD2	TRBV12-3/TRBV12-4	CASSRTSGLSYEQYF	TGTGCCAGCAGTCGGACTAGCGGGTTATCCTACGAGCAGTACTTC
TRBJ2-3	NA	TRBD2	TRBV3-1	CASSYERGPLLF	TGTGCCAGCAGCTATGAGCGGGGGCCCCTCCTTTTT
TRBJ2-3	NA	NA	TRBV7-6	CASSLVPGTNTDTQYF	TGTGCCAGCAGCTTAGTACCAGGGACGAACACAGATACGCAGTATTTT
TRBJ2-5	medium-sized	NA	TRBV12-3/TRBV12-4	CASGAGGASAQYF	TGTGCCAGCGGGGCAGGAGGAGCATCGGCCCAGTACTTC
TRBJ2-1	NA	NA	TRBV29-1	CSVLGAYFNEQFF	TGCAGCGTTTTAGGGGCTTACTTCAATGAGCAGTTCTTC
TRBJ2-7	NA	NA	TRBV29-1	CSDRGQPLGVLSYEQYF	TGCAGCGATAGGGGCCAGCCCCTCGGAGTGTTGTCCTACGAGCAGTACTTC
TRBJ2-5	few	TRBD2	TRBV7-9	CASSLRAGVWQETQYF	TGTGCCAGCAGCTTACGCGCGGGAGTGTGGCAAGAGACCCAGTACTTC
TRBJ2-5	NA	TRBD2	TRBV10-3	CAISGGTSGQETQYF	TGTGCCATCAGTGGGGGGACTAGCGGACAAGAGACCCAGTACTTC
TRBJ2-1	NA	TRBD2	TRBV7-9	CASSLALPGGPRNEQFF	TGTGCCAGCAGCTTAGCGCTTCCGGGAGGGCCGAGAAATGAGCAGTTCTTC
TRBJ2-3	few	TRBD2	TRBV20-1	CSANPIAGGPSTQYF	TGCAGTGCTAACCCGATAGCGGGAGGGCCGAGTACGCAGTATTTT
TRBJ2-1	few	NA	TRBV6-1	CASRSTASSYNEQFF	TGTGCCAGCAGATCTACAGCGAGCTCCTACAATGAGCAGTTCTTC
TRBJ1-1	NA	TRBD1	TRBV12-3/TRBV12-4	CASSSGGDTEAFF	TGTGCCAGCAGTTCAGGGGGAGACACTGAAGCTTTCTTT
TRBJ2-3	NA	TRBD2	TRBV20-1	CSAVAGGGTDTQYF	TGCAGTGCTGTAGCGGGGGGGGGCACAGATACGCAGTATTTT
TRBJ1-2	few	NA	TRBV11-2	CASSATETYGYTF	TGTGCCAGCAGCGCAACAGAGACTTATGGCTACACCTTC
TRBJ1-2	few	NA	TRBV15	CATSRPPGTVGYTF	TGTGCCACCAGCAGGCCCCCCGGGACGGTAGGCTACACCTTC
TRBJ1-4	many	NA	TRBV12-3/TRBV12-4	CASSLKGITTNEKLFF	TGTGCCAGCAGTTTAAAAGGGATCACAACTAATGAAAAACTGTTTTTT
TRBJ2-7	few	NA	TRBV3-1	CASSQDMVSYEQYF	TGTGCCAGCAGCCAAGATATGGTTTCCTACGAGCAGTACTTC
TRBJ1-1	NA	NA	TRBV7-8	CASSPRRTVLNTEAFF	TGTGCCAGCAGCCCACGAAGGACAGTTTTGAACACTGAAGCTTTCTTT
TRBJ2-3	many	NA	TRBV4-2	CASSPGTGDTDTQYF	TGTGCCAGCAGCCCCGGGACTGGAGACACAGATACGCAGTATTTT
TRBJ1-1	NA	NA	TRBV5-1	CASAFRYLRQGRLNTEAFF	TGCGCCAGCGCATTCAGGTATCTACGCCAGGGGAGGTTGAACACTGAAGCTTTCTTT
TRBJ2-1	NA	TRBD2	TRBV5-6	CASSLRGRASDEQFF	TGTGCCAGCAGCTTGCGAGGGAGGGCCTCTGATGAGCAGTTCTTC
TRBJ1-3	few	NA	TRBV9	CASSVGEGNTIYF	TGTGCCAGCAGCGTCGGAGAAGGAAACACCATATATTTT
TRBJ1-1	few	NA	TRBV29-1	CSVEFRGGMNTEAFF	TGCAGCGTTGAGTTCAGGGGCGGAATGAACACTGAAGCTTTCTTT
TRBJ2-3	NA	TRBD2	TRBV6-5	CASRVGLAVTSTDTQYF	TGTGCCAGTCGCGTGGGGCTAGCGGTGACTAGCACAGATACGCAGTATTTT
TRBJ1-2	NA	NA	TRBV29-1	CSVSTRGYYGYTF	TGCAGCGTCTCGACCCGAGGGTACTATGGCTACACCTTC
TRBJ2-1	NA	NA	TRBV20-1	CSARGLRESSYNEQFF	TGCAGTGCTAGGGGTCTTCGGGAAAGCTCCTACAATGAGCAGTTCTTC
TRBJ2-7	NA	TRBD1	TRBV7-8	CASSRTGGIHEQYF	TGTGCCAGCAGCCGGACAGGGGGGATCCACGAGCAGTACTTC
TRBJ1-2	NA	NA	TRBV6-2/TRBV6-3	CASSPSLGYGYTF	TGTGCCAGCAGTCCGAGCCTGGGGTATGGCTACACCTTC
TRBJ2-7	NA	NA	TRBV24-1	CATSEGPPGEEQYF	TGTGCCACCAGTGAAGGCCCGCCGGGAGAGGAGCAGTACTTC
TRBJ2-7	NA	TRBD2	TRBV7-7	CASSLAVGASGGEQYF	TGTGCTAGCAGCTTAGCGGTCGGGGCTAGCGGGGGCGAGCAGTACTTC
TRBJ2-7	NA	NA	TRBV7-9	CASSLVLGVHEQYF	TGTGCCAGCAGCTTAGTCTTAGGGGTCCACGAGCAGTACTTC
TRBJ1-2	NA	NA	TRBV6-5	CASSRDFTTANYGYTF	TGTGCCAGCAGCCGCGATTTCACGACGGCTAACTATGGCTACACCTTC
TRBJ2-2	once	TRBD1	TRBV19	CASKWDRGYTGELFF	TGTGCCAGTAAATGGGACAGGGGGTACACCGGGGAGCTGTTTTTT
TRBJ2-7	NA	NA	TRBV7-6	CASSPSPQGPYEQYF	TGTGCCAGCAGCCCGAGTCCGCAGGGCCCCTACGAGCAGTACTTC
TRBJ1-2	NA	NA	TRBV18	CASSHDPLDLWGYTF	TGTGCCAGCTCACACGACCCCCTGGACCTGTGGGGCTACACCTTC
TRBJ1-5	few	NA	TRBV6-2/TRBV6-3	CASSYTRVQPQHF	TGTGCCAGCAGTTACACCAGGGTTCAGCCCCAGCATTTT
TRBJ1-2	NA	NA	TRBV5-6	CASSSSYDYTF	TGTGCCAGCAGCTCGTCTTACGACTACACCTTC
TRBJ2-3	few	NA	TRBV28	CASSPQTKADTQYF	TGTGCCAGCAGTCCACAAACAAAGGCAGATACGCAGTATTTT
TRBJ1-1	NA	TRBD1	TRBV7-9	CASSWTGEETEAFF	TGTGCCAGCAGCTGGACAGGGGAAGAAACTGAAGCTTTCTTT
TRBJ2-5	few	TRBD2	TRBV7-2	CASSLPGLAGGQETQYF	TGTGCCAGCAGCTTACCGGGACTAGCGGGGGGCCAGGAGACCCAGTACTTC
TRBJ1-6	NA	NA	TRBV9	CASARGGDRSPLHF	TGTGCCAGCGCCCGGGGGGGGGATCGTTCACCCCTCCACTTT